This T cell receptor (beta chain) was identified during a study of blood T cell repertoires in COVID-19. In the original analysis: It was from reference gene primer amplification that nucleated cell counts were estimated. TCRdb keeps only in-frame clones here, not all; method: immunoSEQ multiplex PCR. V, J and clone size are taken as reported in that table, and D and trimming were inferred from the DNA itself. The table records tens of thousands of clones, approximately 80% of them present only once. Germline V lookup: CDR1 SGHRS, CDR2 YFSETQ. The V segment lost 3 bases and the J segment 8 bases; nucleotides outside the gene matches: 11. The CDR3 length is 15 residues.

This receptor was taken from a man aged 80 or over with acute or convalescent COVID-19. The chain carries TRBV5-1 and TRBJ2-1; 7 positions agree with TRBD1. Sequenced: peripheral blood. CDR3 coding DNA: TGCGCCAGCAGCTCCCGAGGGGGCGACTTGGATGAGCAGTTCTTC. The encoded protein is CASSSRGGDLDEQFF.